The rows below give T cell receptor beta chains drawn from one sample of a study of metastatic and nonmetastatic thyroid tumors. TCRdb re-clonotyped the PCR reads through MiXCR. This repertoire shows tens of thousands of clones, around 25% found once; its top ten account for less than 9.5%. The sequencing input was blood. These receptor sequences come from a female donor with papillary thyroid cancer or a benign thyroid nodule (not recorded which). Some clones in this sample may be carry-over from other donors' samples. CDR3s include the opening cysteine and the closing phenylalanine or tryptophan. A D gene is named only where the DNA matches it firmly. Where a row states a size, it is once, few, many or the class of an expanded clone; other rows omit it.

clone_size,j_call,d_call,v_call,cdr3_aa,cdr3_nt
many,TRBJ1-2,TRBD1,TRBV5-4,CASSRWDRGRNGYGYTF,TGTGCCAGCAGCAGATGGGACAGGGGGCGGAACGGCTATGGCTACACCTTC
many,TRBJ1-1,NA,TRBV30,CAVENTEAFF,TGTGCCGTGGAGAACACTGAAGCTTTCTTT
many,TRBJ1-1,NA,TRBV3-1,CASSLGGDVFF,TGTGCCAGCAGCCTCGGGGGGGATGTTTTCTTT
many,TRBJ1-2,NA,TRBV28,CASSLRQGLPNYGYTF,TGTGCCAGCAGTTTACGGCAGGGGTTACCTAACTATGGCTACACCTTC
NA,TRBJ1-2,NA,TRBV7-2,CASSPDGGPYGYTF,TGTGCCAGCAGCCCAGACGGGGGCCCCTATGGCTACACCTTC
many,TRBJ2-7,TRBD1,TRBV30,CAWSVPGQGDHEQYF,TGTGCCTGGAGTGTACCGGGACAGGGGGACCACGAGCAGTACTTC
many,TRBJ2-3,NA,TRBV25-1,CASSESSLNTDTQYF,TGTGCCAGCAGTGAATCTTCCCTGAACACAGATACGCAGTATTTT
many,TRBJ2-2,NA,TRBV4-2,CASRSPGTNTGELFF,TGTGCCAGCAGGAGTCCGGGAACGAACACCGGGGAGCTGTTTTTT
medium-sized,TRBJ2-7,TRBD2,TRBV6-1,CASSSSGTRRVYEQYF,TGTGCCAGCAGTTCAAGTGGGACTAGACGCGTCTACGAGCAGTACTTC
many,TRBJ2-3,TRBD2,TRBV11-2,CASSNSLAGGGYTQYF,TGTGCCAGCAGCAATTCCCTAGCGGGAGGTGGATATACGCAGTATTTT
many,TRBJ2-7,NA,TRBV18,CASSTQGAEQYF,TGTGCCAGCTCAACGCAGGGTGCGGAGCAGTACTTC
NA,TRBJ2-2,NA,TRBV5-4,CASSDRRNRVTVELFF,TGTGCCAGCAGCGACAGACGGAACAGGGTCACCGTGGAGCTGTTTTTT
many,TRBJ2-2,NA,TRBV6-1,CASTSSANTGELFF,TGTGCCAGCACATCTTCCGCGAACACCGGGGAGCTGTTTTTT
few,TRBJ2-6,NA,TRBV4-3,CASSHGGLVSGANVLTF,TGCGCCAGCAGCCATGGGGGATTAGTTTCTGGGGCCAACGTCCTGACTTTC
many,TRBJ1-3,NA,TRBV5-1,CASSSGTGNTIYF,TGCGCCAGCAGCTCGGGCACGGGAAACACCATATATTTT
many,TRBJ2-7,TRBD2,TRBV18,CASSPLGRENEQYF,TGTGCCAGCTCACCACTAGGGCGGGAGAACGAGCAGTACTTC
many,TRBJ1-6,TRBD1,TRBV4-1,CASSQEPGTALHF,TGCGCCAGCAGCCAAGAACCCGGGACAGCTCTCCACTTT
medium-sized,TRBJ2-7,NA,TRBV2,CASSGRVEQYF,TGTGCCAGCAGTGGAAGGGTCGAGCAGTACTTC
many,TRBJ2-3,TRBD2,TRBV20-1,CSASRRERTDTQYF,TGCAGTGCTAGTCGGCGGGAGCGGACAGATACGCAGTATTTT
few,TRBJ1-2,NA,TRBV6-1,CASRTDSRGGTGYTF,TGTGCCAGCAGAACAGATTCACGGGGGGGAACCGGCTACACCTTC
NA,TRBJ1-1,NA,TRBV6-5,CASSYYQGNTEAFF,TGTGCCAGCAGTTATTATCAGGGGAACACTGAAGCTTTCTTT
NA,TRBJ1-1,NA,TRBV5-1,CASSLTGLNTEAFF,TGCGCCAGCAGCCTAACAGGGCTGAACACTGAAGCTTTCTTT
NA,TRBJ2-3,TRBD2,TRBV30,CAWSPLRGETQYF,TGTGCCTGGAGTCCCCTCCGGGGGGAAACGCAGTATTTT
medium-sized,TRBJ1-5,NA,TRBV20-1,CSAKQGGTQPQHF,TGCAGTGCTAAACAGGGAGGTACTCAGCCCCAGCATTTT